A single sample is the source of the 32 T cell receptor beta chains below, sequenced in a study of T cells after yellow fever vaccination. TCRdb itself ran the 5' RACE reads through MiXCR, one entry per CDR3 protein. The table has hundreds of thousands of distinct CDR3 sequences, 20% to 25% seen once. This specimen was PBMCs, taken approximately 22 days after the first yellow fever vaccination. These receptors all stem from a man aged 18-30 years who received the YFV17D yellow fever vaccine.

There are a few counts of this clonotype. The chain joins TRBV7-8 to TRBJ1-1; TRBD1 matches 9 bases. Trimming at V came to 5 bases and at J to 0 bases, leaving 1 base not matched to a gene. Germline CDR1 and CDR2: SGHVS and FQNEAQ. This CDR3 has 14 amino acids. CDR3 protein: CASSTGGLNTEAFF. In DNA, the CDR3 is TGTGCCAGCAGCACAGGGGGCTTGAACACTGAAGCTTTCTTT. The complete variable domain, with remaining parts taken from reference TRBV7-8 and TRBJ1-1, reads GAGVSQSPRYKVAKRGQDVALRCDPISGHVSLFWYQQALGQGPEFLTYFQNEAQLDKSGLPSDRFFAERPEGSVSTLKIQRTQQEDSAVYLCASSTGGLNTEAFFGQGTRLTVV.

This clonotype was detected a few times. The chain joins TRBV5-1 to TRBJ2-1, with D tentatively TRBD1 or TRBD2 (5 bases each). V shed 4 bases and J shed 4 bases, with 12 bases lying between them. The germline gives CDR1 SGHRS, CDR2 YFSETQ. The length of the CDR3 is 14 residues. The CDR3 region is CASSTGTLYNEQFF. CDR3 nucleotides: TGCGCCAGCAGCACCGGGACCCTTTACAATGAGCAGTTCTTC.

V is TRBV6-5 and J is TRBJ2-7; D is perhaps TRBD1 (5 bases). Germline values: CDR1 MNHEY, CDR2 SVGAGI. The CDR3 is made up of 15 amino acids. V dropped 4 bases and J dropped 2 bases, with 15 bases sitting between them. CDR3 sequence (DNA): TGTGCCAGCAGTTCCGTCTTCGGACAAACCTACGAGCAGTACGTC. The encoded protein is CASSSVFGQTYEQYV.

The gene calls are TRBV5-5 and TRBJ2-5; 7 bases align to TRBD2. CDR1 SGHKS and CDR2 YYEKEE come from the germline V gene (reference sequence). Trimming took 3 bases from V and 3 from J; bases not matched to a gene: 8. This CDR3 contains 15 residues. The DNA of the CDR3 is TGTGCCAGCAGCTCGTGGGGGGGTGCCAAAGAGACCCAGTACTTC. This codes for CASSSWGGAKETQYF.

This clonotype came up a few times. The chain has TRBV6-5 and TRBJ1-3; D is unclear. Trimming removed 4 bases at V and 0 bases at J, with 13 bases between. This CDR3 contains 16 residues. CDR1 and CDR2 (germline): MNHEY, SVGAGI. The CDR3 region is CASSSDTSDSGNTIYF. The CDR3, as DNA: TGTGCCAGCAGTTCTGACACTTCAGACTCTGGAAACACCATATATTTT.

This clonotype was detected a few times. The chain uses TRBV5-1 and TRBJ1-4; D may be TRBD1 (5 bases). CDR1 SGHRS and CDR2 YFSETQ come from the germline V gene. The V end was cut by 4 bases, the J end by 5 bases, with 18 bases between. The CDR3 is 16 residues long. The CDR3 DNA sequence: TGCGCCAGCAGCCCCTACAAAGGGACGGGGAATGAAAAACTGTTTTTT. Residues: CASSPYKGTGNEKLFF.

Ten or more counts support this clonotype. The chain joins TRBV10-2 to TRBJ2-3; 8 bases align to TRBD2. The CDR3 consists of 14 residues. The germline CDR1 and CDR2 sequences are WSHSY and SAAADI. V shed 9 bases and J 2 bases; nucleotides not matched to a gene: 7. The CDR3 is CASKERGNTDTQYF. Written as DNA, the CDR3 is TGCGCCAGTAAAGAGCGGGGGAACACAGATACGCAGTATTTT.

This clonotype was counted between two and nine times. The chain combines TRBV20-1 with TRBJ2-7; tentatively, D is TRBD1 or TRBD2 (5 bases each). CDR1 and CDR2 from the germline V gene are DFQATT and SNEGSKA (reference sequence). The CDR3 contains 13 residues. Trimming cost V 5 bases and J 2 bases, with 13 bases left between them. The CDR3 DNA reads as TGCAGTGCTCCACAGCCGGGACCCTACGAGCAGTACTTC. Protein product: CSAPQPGPYEQYF.

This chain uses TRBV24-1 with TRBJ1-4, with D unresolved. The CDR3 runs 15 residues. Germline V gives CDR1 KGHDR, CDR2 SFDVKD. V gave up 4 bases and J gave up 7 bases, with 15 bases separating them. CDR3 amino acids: CATSDPEGAGEKLFF. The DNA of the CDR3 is TGTGCCACCAGTGACCCCGAGGGCGCGGGTGAAAAACTGTTTTTT.

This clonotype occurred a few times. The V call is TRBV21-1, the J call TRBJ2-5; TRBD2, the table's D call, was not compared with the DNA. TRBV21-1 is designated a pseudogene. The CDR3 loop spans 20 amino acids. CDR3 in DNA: TGTGCCAGCAGCCCCCCTCGCGGACTAGCGGGGGGCGAGTTTAAAGAGACCCAGTACTTC. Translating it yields CASSPPRGLAGGEFKETQYF.

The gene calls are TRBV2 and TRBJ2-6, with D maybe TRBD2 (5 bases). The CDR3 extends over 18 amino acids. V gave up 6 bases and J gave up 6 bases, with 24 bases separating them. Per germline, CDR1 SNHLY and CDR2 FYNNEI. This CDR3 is CASRYPGRVGLEANVLTF. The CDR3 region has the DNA TGTGCCAGCAGATACCCGGGGAGAGTAGGTCTTGAGGCCAACGTCCTGACTTTC.

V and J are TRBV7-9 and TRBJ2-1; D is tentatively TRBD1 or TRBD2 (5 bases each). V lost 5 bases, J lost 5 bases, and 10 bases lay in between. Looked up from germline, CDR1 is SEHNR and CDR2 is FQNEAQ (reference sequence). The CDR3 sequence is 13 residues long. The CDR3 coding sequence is TGTGCCAGCAGCCCCCGGGACCACAATGAGCAGTTCTTC. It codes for CASSPRDHNEQFF.

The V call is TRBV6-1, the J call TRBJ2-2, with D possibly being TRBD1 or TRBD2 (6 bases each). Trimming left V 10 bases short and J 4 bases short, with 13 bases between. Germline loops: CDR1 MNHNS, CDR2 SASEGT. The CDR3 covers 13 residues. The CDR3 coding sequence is TGTGCCACGAAAGGGGGGCGCACCGGGGAGCTGTTTTTT. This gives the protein CATKGGRTGELFF.

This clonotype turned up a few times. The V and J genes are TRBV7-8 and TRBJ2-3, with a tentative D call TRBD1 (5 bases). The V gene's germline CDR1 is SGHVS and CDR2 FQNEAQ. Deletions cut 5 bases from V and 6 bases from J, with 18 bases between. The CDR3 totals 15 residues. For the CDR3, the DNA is TGTGCCAGCAGCCTCGGTGCAAGCGCAGGGGATACGCAGTATTTT. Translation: CASSLGASAGDTQYF.

This CDR3 reads CATEGTGRGELFF. The CDR3, as DNA: TGTGCCACCGAAGGGACAGGGCGCGGGGAGCTGTTTTTT. The chain joins TRBV24-1 to TRBJ2-2, with 9 bases matching TRBD1. J lost 7 bases, V lost 9 bases, and 5 bases had no gene match. There are 13 residues in the CDR3. Germline values: CDR1 KGHDR, CDR2 SFDVKD.

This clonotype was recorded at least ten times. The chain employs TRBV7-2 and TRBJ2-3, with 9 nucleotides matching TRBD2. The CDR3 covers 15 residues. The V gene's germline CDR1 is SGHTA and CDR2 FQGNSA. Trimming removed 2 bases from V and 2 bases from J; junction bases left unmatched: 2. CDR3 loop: CASSLSGGNTDTQYF. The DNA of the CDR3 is TGTGCCAGCAGCTTAAGCGGGGGGAACACAGATACGCAGTATTTT. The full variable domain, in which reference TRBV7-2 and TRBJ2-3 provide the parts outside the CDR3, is GAGVSQSPSNKVTEKGKDVELRCDPISGHTALYWYRQSLGQGLEFLIYFQGNSAPDKSGLPSDRFSAERTGGSVSTLTIQRTQQEDSAVYLCASSLSGGNTDTQYFGPGTRLTVL.

The CDR3 DNA is TGTGCCAGCAGCTTAACCCAGGGCTCCTACGAGCAGTACTTC. It is translated as CASSLTQGSYEQYF. The chain links TRBV11-2 to TRBJ2-7; D might be TRBD1 (5 bases). The CDR3 runs 14 residues. With 2 bases removed from V and 0 bases from J, the gap between germline ends came to 8 bases. Germline V gene lookup returns CDR1 SGHAT and CDR2 FQNNGV. Combining the CDR3 with reference TRBV11-2 and TRBJ2-7 gives the whole variable domain EAGVAQSPRYKIIEKRQSVAFWCNPISGHATLYWYQQILGQGPKLLIQFQNNGVVDDSQLPKDRFSAERLKGVDSTLKIQPAKLEDSAVYLCASSLTQGSYEQYFGPGTRLTVT.

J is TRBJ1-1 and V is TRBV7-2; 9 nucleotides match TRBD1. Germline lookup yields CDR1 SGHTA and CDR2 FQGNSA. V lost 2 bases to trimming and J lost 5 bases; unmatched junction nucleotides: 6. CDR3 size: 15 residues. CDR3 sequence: CASSLSGTGWTEAFF. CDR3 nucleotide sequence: TGTGCCAGCAGCTTATCCGGGACAGGGTGGACTGAAGCTTTCTTT.

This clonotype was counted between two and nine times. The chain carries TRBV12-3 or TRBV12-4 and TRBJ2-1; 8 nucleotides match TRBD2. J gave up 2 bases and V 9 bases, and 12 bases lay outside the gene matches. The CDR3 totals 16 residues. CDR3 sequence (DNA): TGTGCCAGTCTCCTCAGCCCGACTAGCGCCTACAATGAGCAGTTCTTC. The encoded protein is CASLLSPTSAYNEQFF.

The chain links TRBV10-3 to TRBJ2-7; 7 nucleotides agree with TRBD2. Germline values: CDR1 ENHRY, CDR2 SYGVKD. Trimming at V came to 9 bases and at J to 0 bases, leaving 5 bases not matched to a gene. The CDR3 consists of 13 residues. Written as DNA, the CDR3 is TGTGCCATGGGGGGGGGGGTCTCCTACGAGCAGTACTTC. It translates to CAMGGGVSYEQYF.

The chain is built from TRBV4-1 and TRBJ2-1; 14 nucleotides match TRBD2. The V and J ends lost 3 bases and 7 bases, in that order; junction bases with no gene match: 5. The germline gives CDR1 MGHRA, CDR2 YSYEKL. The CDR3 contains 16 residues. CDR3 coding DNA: TGCGCCAGCAGCCAGGGACTAGCGGGGGTGATGAATGAGCAGTTCTTC. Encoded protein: CASSQGLAGVMNEQFF.

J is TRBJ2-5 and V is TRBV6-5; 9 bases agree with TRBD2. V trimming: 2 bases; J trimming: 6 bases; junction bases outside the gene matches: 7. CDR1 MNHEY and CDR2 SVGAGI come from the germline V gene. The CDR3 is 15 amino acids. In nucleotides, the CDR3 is TGTGCCAGCAGTTACGGAGGTAGCGGGGGTCAGACCCAGTACTTC. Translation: CASSYGGSGGQTQYF.

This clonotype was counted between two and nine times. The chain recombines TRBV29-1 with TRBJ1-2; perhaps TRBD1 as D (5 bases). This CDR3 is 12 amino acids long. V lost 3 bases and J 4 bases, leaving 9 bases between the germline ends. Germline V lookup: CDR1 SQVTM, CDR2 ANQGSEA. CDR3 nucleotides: TGCAGCGTTGATCAGGGTATCTATGGCTACACCTTC. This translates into CSVDQGIYGYTF.

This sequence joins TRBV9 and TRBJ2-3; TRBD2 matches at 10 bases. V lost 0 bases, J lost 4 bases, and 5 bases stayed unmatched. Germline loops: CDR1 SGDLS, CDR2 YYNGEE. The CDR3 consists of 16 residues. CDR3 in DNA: TGTGCCAGCAGCGTAGAGAGCGGGGGGGCGCCAGATACGCAGTATTTT. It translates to CASSVESGGAPDTQYF.

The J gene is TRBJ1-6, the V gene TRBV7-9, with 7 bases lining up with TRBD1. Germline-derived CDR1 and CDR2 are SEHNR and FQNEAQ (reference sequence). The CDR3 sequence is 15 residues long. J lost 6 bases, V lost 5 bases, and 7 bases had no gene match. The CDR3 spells CASSGRQGGNSPLHF. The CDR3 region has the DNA TGTGCCAGCAGCGGAAGACAGGGAGGTAATTCACCCCTCCACTTT.

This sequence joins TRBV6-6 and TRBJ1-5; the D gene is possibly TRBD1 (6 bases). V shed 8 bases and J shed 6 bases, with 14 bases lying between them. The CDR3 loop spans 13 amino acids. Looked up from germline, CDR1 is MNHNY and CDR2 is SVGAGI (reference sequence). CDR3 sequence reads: CASVRGQAQPQHF. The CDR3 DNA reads TGTGCCAGCGTACGGGGGCAGGCTCAGCCCCAGCATTTT.

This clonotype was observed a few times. CDR3 amino acids: CASSGGGPSTDTQYF. The CDR3 coding sequence is TGTGCCAGCAGCGGGGGGGGGCCTAGCACAGATACGCAGTATTTT. This chain links TRBV7-2 with TRBJ2-3; D perhaps matches TRBD2 (7 bases). The CDR3 contains 15 residues. Germline V gene sequence: CDR1 SGHTA, CDR2 FQGNSA. V lost 5 bases, J lost 0 bases, and 12 bases lay in between.

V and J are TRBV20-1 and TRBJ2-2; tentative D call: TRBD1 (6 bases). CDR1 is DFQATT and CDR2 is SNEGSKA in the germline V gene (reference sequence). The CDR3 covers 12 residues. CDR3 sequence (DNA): TGCAGCTTGACAGGAAACACCGGGGAGCTGTTTTTT. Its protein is CSLTGNTGELFF.

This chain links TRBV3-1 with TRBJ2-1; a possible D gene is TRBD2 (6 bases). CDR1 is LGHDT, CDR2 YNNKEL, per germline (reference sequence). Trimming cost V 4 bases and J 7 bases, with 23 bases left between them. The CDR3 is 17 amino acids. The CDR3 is CASSPRPSVGGWNEQFF. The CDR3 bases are TGTGCCAGCAGCCCACGACCCAGCGTGGGGGGATGGAATGAGCAGTTCTTC.

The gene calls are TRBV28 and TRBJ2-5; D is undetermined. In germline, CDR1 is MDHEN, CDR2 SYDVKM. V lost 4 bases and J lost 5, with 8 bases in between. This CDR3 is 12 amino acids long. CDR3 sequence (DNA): TGTGCCAGCAGTTCAATTGGGGAGACCCAGTACTTC. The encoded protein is CASSSIGETQYF.

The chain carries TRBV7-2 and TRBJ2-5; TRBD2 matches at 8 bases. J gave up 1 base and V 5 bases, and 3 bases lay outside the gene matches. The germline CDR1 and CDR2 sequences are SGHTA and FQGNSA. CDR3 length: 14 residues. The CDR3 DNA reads TGTGCCAGCAGCAGGACTAGCAGCCAAGAGACCCAGTACTTC. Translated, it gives CASSRTSSQETQYF. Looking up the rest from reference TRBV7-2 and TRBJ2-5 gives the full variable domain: GAGVSQSPSNKVTEKGKDVELRCDPISGHTALYWYRQSLGQGLEFLIYFQGNSAPDKSGLPSDRFSAERTGGSVSTLTIQRTQQEDSAVYLCASSRTSSQETQYFGPGTRLLVL.

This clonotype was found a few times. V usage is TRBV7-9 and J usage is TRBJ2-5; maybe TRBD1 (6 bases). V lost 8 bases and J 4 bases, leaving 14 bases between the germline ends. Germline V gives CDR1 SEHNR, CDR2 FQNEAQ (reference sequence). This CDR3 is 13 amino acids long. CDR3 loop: CASGGTSRETQYF. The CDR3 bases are TGTGCCAGCGGGGGCACCTCGAGAGAGACCCAGTACTTC. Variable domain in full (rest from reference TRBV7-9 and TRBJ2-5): DTGVSQNPRHKITKRGQNVTFRCDPISEHNRLYWYRQTLGQGPEFLTYFQNEAQLEKSRLLSDRFSAERPKGSFSTLEIQRTEQGDSAMYLCASGGTSRETQYFGPGTRLLVL.